Listed below are T cell receptor beta chains from one sample, sequenced in a study of molecular identifiers for immune sequencing clone quantification. TCRdb reanalysed the PCR reads using MiXCR and keeps one entry per CDR3 protein. Of hundreds of thousands of distinct CDR3 sequences in the sample, roughly 23% were seen once. The sample was naive CD8+ T cells from blood, with Jurkat cell RNA spiked in. The receptor set was obtained from a human donor in good health. Some libraries in this study had Jurkat cell RNA spiked in. CDR3s include the opening cysteine and the closing phenylalanine or tryptophan. A D gene is named only where the DNA matches it firmly. Clone size is stated in some rows and not others, as once, few, many or a class when expanded.

d_gene: -
abundance: many
v_gene: TRBV24-1
j_gene: TRBJ2-3
CDR3aa: CATSDTGTQSTDTQYF
CDR3nt: TGTGCCACCAGTGATACCGGGACCCAGAGCACAGATACGCAGTATTTT

d_gene: TRBD2
abundance: -
v_gene: TRBV4-3
j_gene: TRBJ2-1
CDR3aa: CASSQVAGVSNEQFF
CDR3nt: TGCGCCAGCAGCCAAGTAGCGGGAGTGAGCAATGAGCAGTTCTTC

d_gene: -
abundance: -
v_gene: TRBV2
j_gene: TRBJ2-5
CDR3aa: CASSEVVGETQYF
CDR3nt: TGTGCCAGCAGTGAAGTTGTGGGAGAGACCCAGTACTTC

d_gene: TRBD1
abundance: -
v_gene: TRBV7-9
j_gene: TRBJ1-1
CDR3aa: CASSDGTDFEAFF
CDR3nt: TGTGCCAGCAGCGACGGGACAGATTTTGAAGCTTTCTTT

d_gene: -
abundance: few
v_gene: TRBV4-3
j_gene: TRBJ1-4
CDR3aa: CASSQVMSLRKEKLFF
CDR3nt: TGCGCCAGCAGCCAAGTCATGAGTTTGAGGAAGGAAAAACTGTTTTTT

d_gene: TRBD2
abundance: -
v_gene: TRBV13
j_gene: TRBJ2-7
CDR3aa: CASSFILAGREQYF
CDR3nt: TGTGCCAGCAGCTTTATACTAGCGGGGAGAGAGCAGTACTTC

d_gene: TRBD2
abundance: many
v_gene: TRBV7-6
j_gene: TRBJ2-7
CDR3aa: CASSLELGAGAEQYF
CDR3nt: TGTGCCAGCAGCTTAGAACTGGGAGCGGGAGCGGAGCAGTACTTC

d_gene: -
abundance: many
v_gene: TRBV6-5
j_gene: TRBJ1-1
CDR3aa: CASSYSPLDTEAFF
CDR3nt: TGTGCCAGCAGTTACTCGCCTTTGGACACTGAAGCTTTCTTT

d_gene: TRBD1
abundance: -
v_gene: TRBV29-1
j_gene: TRBJ1-1
CDR3aa: CSGGTGEAFF
CDR3nt: TGCAGCGGGGGGACAGGTGAAGCTTTCTTT

d_gene: TRBD1
abundance: many
v_gene: TRBV6-5
j_gene: TRBJ1-3
CDR3aa: CASSTTGGSGNTIYF
CDR3nt: TGTGCCAGCAGTACGACAGGGGGCTCTGGAAACACCATATATTTT

d_gene: -
abundance: -
v_gene: TRBV7-9
j_gene: TRBJ2-7
CDR3aa: CASSLASTYYEQYF
CDR3nt: TGTGCCAGCAGCTTAGCTTCGACTTATTACGAGCAGTACTTC

d_gene: -
abundance: -
v_gene: TRBV19
j_gene: TRBJ1-5
CDR3aa: CASSPERSRNSNQPQHF
CDR3nt: TGTGCCAGTAGTCCAGAACGATCCAGGAATAGCAATCAGCCCCAGCATTTT

d_gene: -
abundance: many
v_gene: TRBV30
j_gene: TRBJ2-7
CDR3aa: CAWSSSGSYEQYF
CDR3nt: TGTGCCTGGAGTTCGTCAGGGTCCTACGAGCAGTACTTC

d_gene: -
abundance: few
v_gene: TRBV21-1
j_gene: TRBJ1-5
CDR3aa: CASRTDSPGPQHF
CDR3nt: TGTGCCAGCAGGACTGACTCTCCCGGGCCCCAGCATTTT

d_gene: TRBD2
abundance: few
v_gene: TRBV27
j_gene: TRBJ2-3
CDR3aa: CASSLGAGGQDTQYF
CDR3nt: TGTGCCAGCAGTTTAGGGGCGGGGGGGCAAGATACGCAGTATTTT